The 26 T cell receptor beta chains reported below all come from one sample, sequenced in a study of PD-1 blockade in classical Hodgkin lymphoma. Only in-frame clones appear in the TCRdb table, and some are missing; sequencing was by immunoSEQ multiplex PCR. The sample contains roughly 60,000 clones, more than 80% of which appear only once. Described time point: cycle 4 day 1 (C4D1), after 6 weeks of nivolumab. Each of the patients experienced relapse following autologous stem cell transplantation, and their brentuximab vedotin exposure differed. The sample consisted of peripheral blood mononuclear cells (PBMCs), taken before the fourth cycle of nivolumab. The origin of the receptors is a human donor with classical Hodgkin lymphoma.

This rearrangement joins TRBV29-1 to TRBJ1-6; a weak D match, TRBD1 (5 bases). V gave up 7 bases and J gave up 0 bases, with 10 bases separating them. CDR1 is SQVTM, CDR2 ANQGSEA, per germline. The CDR3 consists of 14 residues. The CDR3 sequence is CSARASSYNSPLHF. In nucleotides, the CDR3 is TGCAGCGCCAGGGCGAGCTCCTATAATTCACCCCTCCACTTT.

Comment on this clone: At one end the junction does not follow the germline gene, possibly because of a read error. CDR3 region: CASSHTEETQYF. The CDR3 DNA reads as TGTGCTAGCAGCCACACCGAAGAGACCCAGTACTTC. This chain links TRBV7-7 with TRBJ2-5; D gene ambiguous. CDR3 length: 12 residues. Germline lookup yields CDR1 SSHAT and CDR2 FNYEAQ (reference sequence).

The chain recombines TRBV9 with TRBJ2-1, with 9 bases lining up with TRBD2. This CDR3 region has 16 residues. Trimming took 3 bases from V and 2 from J; bases not matched to a gene: 6. Germline CDR1 SGDLS, CDR2 YYNGEE. CDR3 region: CASSGTSGGPYNEQFF. The CDR3 DNA reads as TGTGCCAGCAGCGGGACGAGCGGGGGGCCCTACAATGAGCAGTTCTTC.

This chain's CDR3 is CASSVDRQGNYGYTF. CDR3 bases: TGTGCCAGCAGCGTAGACAGGCAAGGTAACTATGGCTACACCTTC. The chain recombines TRBV9 with TRBJ1-2; TRBD1 is a possible D gene (5 bases). The germline V and J ends were trimmed by 0 bases and 1 base, with 10 bases remaining between them. This CDR3 has 15 residues. Germline values: CDR1 SGDLS, CDR2 YYNGEE.

This chain uses TRBV11-2 with TRBJ1-1; D uncertain. V dropped 6 bases and J dropped 7 bases, with 9 bases sitting between them. This CDR3 contains 11 residues. The germline CDR1 and CDR2 sequences are SGHAT and FQNNGV. CDR3 DNA: TGTGCCAGCAGATCCGGACTTGAAGCTTTCTTT. As protein: CASRSGLEAFF.

This chain joins TRBV15 and TRBJ1-3, with TRBD1 matching 7 bases. The CDR3 loop spans 14 amino acids. The germline CDR1 and CDR2 sequences are LNHNV and YYDKDF (reference sequence). V lost 4 bases, J lost 1 base, and 1 base stayed unmatched. CDR3 sequence: CATSMTGSGNTIYF. CDR3 bases: TGTGCCACCAGCATGACAGGGTCTGGAAACACCATATATTTT. Full variable domain (missing parts from reference TRBV15 and TRBJ1-3): DAMVIQNPRYQVTQFGKPVTLSCSQTLNHNVMYWYQQKSSQAPKLLFHYYDKDFNNEADTPDNFQSRRPNTSFCFLDIRSPGLGDTAMYLCATSMTGSGNTIYFGEGSWLTVV.

The chain has TRBV5-1 and TRBJ2-5; 7 bases align to TRBD1. This CDR3 contains 15 residues. Losses at the gene ends were 3 bases for V and 2 bases for J; bases not matched to a gene: 7. Per the germline V gene, CDR1 is SGHRS and CDR2 is YFSETQ. The CDR3 sequence: CASSSDGGQQETQYF. The CDR3 DNA reads TGCGCCAGCAGCTCGGATGGGGGACAGCAAGAGACCCAGTACTTC.

This chain connects TRBV5-6 to TRBJ2-1, with D perhaps matching TRBD2 (7 bases). V was cut by 4 bases and J by 7 bases, with 18 bases left in between. This CDR3 is 15 amino acids long. CDR1 is SGHDT and CDR2 is YYEEEE in the germline V gene. This CDR3 reads CASSLAEGGPNEQFF. CDR3 in DNA: TGTGCCAGCAGCCTCGCCGAGGGGGGGCCGAATGAGCAGTTCTTC. The entire variable domain, with the rest obtained from reference TRBV5-6 and TRBJ2-1, is as follows: DAGVTQSPTHLIKTRGQQVTLRCSPKSGHDTVSWYQQALGQGPQFIFQYYEEEERQRGNFPDRFSGHQFPNYSSELNVNALLLGDSALYLCASSLAEGGPNEQFFGPGTRLTVL.

V and J are TRBV11-2 and TRBJ1-1; no firm D call. This CDR3 has 14 residues. The germline V gene encodes CDR1 SGHAT and CDR2 FQNNGV. V gave up 5 bases and J gave up 5 bases, with 15 bases separating them. The CDR3 sequence: CASSPGPIGTEAFF. In nucleotides, the CDR3 is TGTGCCAGCAGCCCCGGGCCGATTGGGACTGAAGCTTTCTTT.

The V call is TRBV19, the J call TRBJ1-5; tentative D call: TRBD1 (5 bases). The CDR3 consists of 13 residues. Trimming took off 3 bases at V and 7 bases at J, with 10 bases between the two ends. Germline lookup yields CDR1 LNHDA and CDR2 SQIVND (reference sequence). As DNA, the CDR3 is TGTGCCAGTAGTATGGGGGTCAGACAGCCCCAGCATTTT. Its protein is CASSMGVRQPQHF.

The chain carries TRBV5-1 and TRBJ1-1; unclear D gene. CDR3 length equals 13 residues. CDR1 and CDR2 from the germline V gene are SGHRS and YFSETQ. Trimming left V 1 base short and J 3 bases short, with 7 bases between. The DNA for the CDR3 is TGCGCCAGCAGCTTGACTGGAGACACTGAAGCTTTCTTT. This encodes CASSLTGDTEAFF.

This chain links TRBV5-6 with TRBJ2-5; D is ambiguous. The J call may be faulty, since TRBJ2-7 better matches the DNA end. The germline gives CDR1 SGHDT, CDR2 YYEEEE. This CDR3 has 11 amino acids. CDR3: CASSFTYEQYF. The CDR3, as DNA: TGTGCCAGCAGCTTCACCTACGAGCAGTACTTC.

This chain links TRBV18 with TRBJ1-6, with unresolved D. The CDR3 contains 14 residues. CDR1 and CDR2 (germline): KGHSH, LQKENI. The V end was cut by 1 base, the J end by 7 bases, with 8 bases between. This CDR3 reads CASSPLRQNSPLHF. In nucleotides, the CDR3 is TGTGCCAGCTCACCACTACGTCAGAATTCACCCCTCCACTTT.

The rearrangement links TRBV5-4 to TRBJ2-3; perhaps TRBD2 as D (5 bases). There are 16 residues in the CDR3. In germline, CDR1 is SGHNT, CDR2 YYREEE (reference sequence). V was shortened by 1 base and J by 0 bases, with 12 bases between the two germline ends. Here the CDR3 reads CASSLPVLASTDTQYF. CDR3 coding DNA: TGTGCCAGCAGCTTGCCCGTCCTAGCTAGCACAGATACGCAGTATTTT.

The chain combines TRBV7-6 with TRBJ1-5, with D unresolved. The CDR3 loop spans 15 amino acids. Germline-derived CDR1 and CDR2 are SGHVS and FNYEAQ. V was clipped by 5 bases and J by 6 bases, with 17 bases between them. Here the CDR3 reads CASSPFIGKFQPQHF. As DNA, the CDR3 is TGTGCCAGCAGCCCGTTTATAGGAAAGTTTCAGCCCCAGCATTTT.

Of note for this clone: One end of the junction varies from germline; a read error may be responsible. The chain combines TRBV7-7 with TRBJ2-2; tentative D call: TRBD1 (6 bases). Germline CDR1 and CDR2: SSHAT and FNYEAQ (reference sequence). The length of the CDR3 is 14 residues. Written as DNA, the CDR3 is TGTGCTAGCAGCGATCGACAGGATACCGGGGAGCTGTTTTTT. Its translation: CASSDRQDTGELFF.

The V call is TRBV15, the J call TRBJ2-5; D ambiguous. The CDR3 has 16 residues. V was trimmed by 6 bases and J by 1 base, leaving 18 bases between them. Germline V lookup: CDR1 LNHNV, CDR2 YYDKDF (reference sequence). This CDR3 is CATSEGPLLAQETQYF. In nucleotides, the CDR3 is TGTGCCACCAGTGAAGGACCTCTCTTGGCCCAAGAGACCCAGTACTTC.

Written as DNA, the CDR3 is TGTGCCAGCAGCTTGTTCGGGGTACGAGAGACCCAGTACTTC. As protein: CASSLFGVRETQYF. The V and J genes are TRBV5-4 and TRBJ2-5; weak D call: TRBD2 (5 bases). V was shortened by 1 base and J by 4 bases, with 11 bases between the two germline ends. The CDR3 loop spans 14 amino acids. CDR1 SGHNT and CDR2 YYREEE come from the germline V gene (reference sequence).

The chain joins TRBV7-6 to TRBJ1-4, with 8 bases matching TRBD1. The CDR3 totals 15 residues. Germline V gives CDR1 SGHVS, CDR2 FNYEAQ. The V and J ends lost 6 bases and 8 bases, in that order; junction bases with no gene match: 11. The CDR3 coding sequence is TGTGCCAGCAGTTTTGGGACAGGCCCTCCCGAAAAACTGTTTTTT. It codes for CASSFGTGPPEKLFF.

This clone was observed a single time. CDR3 nucleotide sequence: TGTGCCAGCAGCTTAGCGGACAATGAGCAGTTCTTC. It encodes CASSLADNEQFF. The rearrangement joins TRBV7-6 to TRBJ2-1; the D is unclear. Trimming cost V 0 bases and J 5 bases, with 2 bases left between them. This CDR3 spans 12 amino acids. Germline V CDR1 and CDR2: SGHVS, FNYEAQ.

The rearrangement uses TRBV6-5 and TRBJ2-5; TRBD1 is a possible D gene (5 bases). Germline V gene sequence: CDR1 MNHEY, CDR2 SVGAGI. V lost 2 bases and J 2 bases, leaving 12 bases between the germline ends. The CDR3 is 15 residues long. Here the CDR3 reads CASSYRGRGQETQYF. The CDR3 DNA reads TGTGCCAGCAGTTACAGGGGAAGGGGACAAGAGACCCAGTACTTC.

The chain combines TRBV30 with TRBJ2-3, with TRBD2 matching 8 bases. CDR3 length: 12 residues. Germline CDR1 GTSNPN, CDR2 SVGIG (reference sequence). V was clipped by 5 bases and J by 5 bases; unmatched bases: 3. The CDR3 sequence: CAWERGKDTQYF. The CDR3 DNA is TGTGCCTGGGAGCGGGGGAAAGATACGCAGTATTTT.

CDR3 nucleotide sequence: TGTGCCTGGAGTCGCGGGACACCCTTCGGTGAAAAACTGTTTTTT. Translation: CAWSRGTPFGEKLFF. This chain links TRBV30 with TRBJ1-4, with D perhaps matching TRBD1 (6 bases). With 2 bases removed from V and 7 bases from J, the gap between germline ends came to 17 bases. Per the germline V gene, CDR1 is GTSNPN and CDR2 is SVGIG (reference sequence). This CDR3 region has 15 residues.

V is TRBV9 and J is TRBJ2-3; possible D gene TRBD2, 6 bases. The CDR3 loop spans 15 amino acids. The V gene lost 0 bases and the J gene lost 5 bases, with 13 bases spanning the gap. Germline CDR1 is SGDLS and CDR2 is YYNGEE. The CDR3 coding sequence is TGTGCCAGCAGCGTAGAGCGAACAGCGGGAGATACGCAGTATTTT. Translation gives CASSVERTAGDTQYF.

The gene calls are TRBV18 and TRBJ2-3; no definite D call. The V and J ends lost 1 base and 4 bases respectively, with 3 bases between them. The CDR3 runs to 12 residues. Per germline, CDR1 KGHSH and CDR2 LQKENI. The CDR3, as DNA: TGTGCCAGCTCACCACTGTCAGATACGCAGTATTTT. Translating gives CASSPLSDTQYF. Full variable domain (missing parts from reference TRBV18 and TRBJ2-3): NAGVMQNPRHLVRRRGQEARLRCSPMKGHSHVYWYRQLPEEGLKFMVYLQKENIIDESGMPKERFSAEFPKEGPSILRIQQVVRGDSAAYFCASSPLSDTQYFGPGTRLTVL.

The CDR3 sequence is CSANVGQGQFF. CDR3 DNA: TGCAGTGCCAACGTGGGCCAGGGGCAGTTCTTC. The V call is TRBV20-1, the J call TRBJ2-1, with D maybe TRBD1 (5 bases). Germline CDR1 DFQATT, CDR2 SNEGSKA (reference sequence). V lost 6 bases, J lost 12 bases, and 15 bases lay in between. CDR3 length: 11 amino acids.